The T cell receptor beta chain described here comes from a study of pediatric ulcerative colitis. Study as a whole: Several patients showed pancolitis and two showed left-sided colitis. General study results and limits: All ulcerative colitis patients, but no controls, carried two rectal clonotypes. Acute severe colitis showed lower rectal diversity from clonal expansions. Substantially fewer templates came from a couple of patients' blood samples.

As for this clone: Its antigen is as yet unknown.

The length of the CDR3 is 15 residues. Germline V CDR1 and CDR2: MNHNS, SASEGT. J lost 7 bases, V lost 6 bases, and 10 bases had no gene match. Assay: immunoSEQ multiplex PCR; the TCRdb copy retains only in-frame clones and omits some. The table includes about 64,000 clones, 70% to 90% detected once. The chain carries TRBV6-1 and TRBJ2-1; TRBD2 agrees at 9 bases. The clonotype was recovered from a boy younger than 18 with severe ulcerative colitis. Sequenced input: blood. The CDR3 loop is CASRERLAVYNEQFF. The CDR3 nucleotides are TGTGCCAGCAGGGAGCGACTAGCGGTGTATAATGAGCAGTTCTTC.